The entry below describes one TCR beta chain. These data belong to a study of T cell changes during pregnancy in multiple sclerosis. V gave up 0 bases and J gave up 3 bases; unmatched junction bases: 2. The CDR3 length is 16 residues. The germline V gene has CDR1 SGHRS and CDR2 YFSETQ. The assay was immunoSEQ multiplex PCR, and TCRdb's table has in-frame clones only and misses some. The sample holds around 40,000 clones, more than 85% seen once. This specimen consisted of CD4+ T cells from peripheral blood mononuclear cells, obtained in the second trimester of pregnancy. The chain joins TRBV5-1 to TRBJ2-3; 12 bases are a match to TRBD1. This receptor was identified in a female donor with multiple sclerosis, enrolled in a pregnancy study. The chain's CDR3 is CASSLGGQGATDTQYF. CDR3 sequence (DNA): TGCGCCAGCAGCTTGGGGGGACAGGGGGCGACAGATACGCAGTATTTT.